The 13 T cell receptor beta chains listed next were all sequenced from one sample in a study of technical replicates of blood from a few donors. The method was immunoSEQ multiplex PCR; TCRdb's version includes in-frame clones alone and lacks a portion of them. The sample holds over 85,000 clones, about 95% seen once. The sample comprised T cells isolated from PBMCs. Receptor source: a human donor in good health.

This clone was counted only a few times. The chain recombines TRBV7-8 with TRBJ2-7, with D maybe TRBD2 (5 bases). This CDR3 is 16 amino acids long. V lost 1 base to trimming and J lost 0 bases, with 13 bases between them. Germline V gene sequence: CDR1 SGHVS, CDR2 FQNEAQ. CDR3: CASSLGTRLSSYEQYF. The CDR3 DNA is TGTGCCAGCAGCTTAGGTACTAGGTTAAGCTCCTACGAGCAGTACTTC.

V is TRBV5-6 and J is TRBJ2-7; D ambiguous. Germline CDR1 is SGHDT and CDR2 is YYEEEE. The V and J ends lost 1 base and 4 bases respectively, with 12 bases between them. The CDR3 extends over 14 amino acids. CDR3 sequence reads: CASSLTTETYEQYF. CDR3 DNA sequence: TGTGCCAGCAGCTTGACGACTGAGACGTACGAGCAGTACTTC.

The chain joins TRBV18 to TRBJ2-2; 9 bases are shared with TRBD2. This CDR3 is built from 17 residues. Germline V gives CDR1 KGHSH, CDR2 LQKENI. The ends lost 3 bases at V and 2 bases at J; junction bases unmatched: 7. The CDR3 loop reads CASSPPGLALNTGELFF. The CDR3 coding sequence is TGTGCCAGCTCACCCCCCGGACTAGCGCTCAACACCGGGGAGCTGTTTTTT.

As DNA, the CDR3 is TGTGCCAGCTCACCCAGTCAGAACACTGAAGCTTTCTTT. Its protein is CASSPSQNTEAFF. The chain links TRBV18 to TRBJ1-1; D is ambiguous. Trimming shortened V by 3 bases and J by 1 base, and 6 bases separated the two germline ends. Germline CDR1 and CDR2: KGHSH and LQKENI. The CDR3 totals 13 residues.

The rearrangement uses TRBV5-4 and TRBJ2-7, with a possible D match to TRBD1 (6 bases). The CDR3 is made up of 15 amino acids. CDR1 is SGHNT, CDR2 YYREEE, per germline (reference sequence). The germline V and J ends were trimmed by 4 bases and 5 bases, with 19 bases remaining between them. The CDR3 nucleotides read TGTGCCAGCAGCGCCGGACAGCCAGCCCCCCACGAGCAGTACTTC. The encoded protein is CASSAGQPAPHEQYF.

This chain links TRBV7-9 with TRBJ1-1, with a possible D match to TRBD1 (6 bases). CDR1 and CDR2 from the germline V gene are SEHNR and FQNEAQ (reference sequence). This CDR3 is built from 15 residues. The V end was cut by 5 bases, the J end by 1 base, with 14 bases between. The CDR3 DNA follows: TGTGCCAGCAGCAAGAAACCGGACAGGAACACTGAAGCTTTCTTT. It yields the protein CASSKKPDRNTEAFF. The full variable domain, with the rest looked up from reference TRBV7-9 and TRBJ1-1, is DTGVSQNPRHKITKRGQNVTFRCDPISEHNRLYWYRQTLGQGPEFLTYFQNEAQLEKSRLLSDRFSAERPKGSFSTLEIQRTEQGDSAMYLCASSKKPDRNTEAFFGQGTRLTVV.

V usage is TRBV19 and J usage is TRBJ1-3; D is ambiguous. The length of the CDR3 is 12 residues. Germline V CDR1 and CDR2: LNHDA, SQIVND (reference sequence). Trimming took off 8 bases at V and 4 bases at J, with 9 bases between the two ends. CDR3 amino acids: CASVSAGNTIYF. The CDR3 coding sequence is TGTGCCAGTGTCAGTGCAGGAAACACCATATATTTT.

This chain joins TRBV19 and TRBJ2-3; TRBD1 is a possible D gene (6 bases). Trimming removed 3 bases from V and 2 bases from J, with 9 bases in between. The CDR3 length is 14 residues. CDR1 and CDR2 (germline): LNHDA, SQIVND (reference sequence). CDR3 coding DNA: TGTGCCAGTAGTATTGGACAGTCCACAGATACGCAGTATTTT. Its protein product is CASSIGQSTDTQYF.

The J gene is TRBJ1-2, the V gene TRBV29-1; D is unclear. V was trimmed by 0 bases and J by 7 bases, leaving 12 bases between them. The CDR3 runs 13 residues. The V gene's germline CDR1 is SQVTM and CDR2 ANQGSEA. CDR3 sequence: CSVEDQEEGGYTF. As DNA, the CDR3 is TGCAGCGTTGAAGATCAGGAGGAAGGTGGCTACACCTTC.

The V call is TRBV4-3, the J call TRBJ2-1; 9 nucleotides line up with TRBD2. The V and J ends lost 0 bases and 8 bases, in that order; junction bases with no gene match: 8. This CDR3 has 16 residues. From germline, CDR1 is LGHNA and CDR2 YSLEER. In DNA, the CDR3 is TGCGCCAGCAGCCAAGATCAGTTGCGGGAGGGCGATGAGCAGTTCTTC. Its translation is CASSQDQLREGDEQFF.

In this sample, this clone turned up once. The chain combines TRBV28 with TRBJ2-5; TRBD1 matches 8 bases. Germline values: CDR1 MDHEN, CDR2 SYDVKM. This CDR3 spans 14 amino acids. Germline trimming cut 6 bases from V and 5 bases from J; bases unmatched to any gene: 8. The CDR3, as DNA: TGTGCCAGCAGCTTTATTACAGGGGGGGAGACCCAGTACTTC. Translated: CASSFITGGETQYF. Drawing the rest from reference TRBV28 and TRBJ2-5, the complete variable domain is DVKVTQSSRYLVKRTGEKVFLECVQDMDHENMFWYRQDPGLGLRLIYFSYDVKMKEKGDIPEGYSVSREKKERFSLILESASTNQTSMYLCASSFITGGETQYFGPGTRLLVL.

The chain recombines TRBV7-3 with TRBJ1-1; D perhaps matches TRBD1 (5 bases). V shed 2 bases and J shed 4 bases, with 17 bases lying between them. CDR1 is SGHTA and CDR2 is FQGTGA in the germline V gene. The CDR3 totals 16 residues. The CDR3 protein is CASSLGFGGPSTEAFF. The CDR3 DNA reads as TGTGCCAGCAGCTTAGGTTTCGGGGGTCCAAGCACTGAAGCTTTCTTT.

The chain uses TRBV28 and TRBJ2-1; TRBD1 agrees at 11 bases. Germline CDR1 and CDR2: MDHEN and SYDVKM. V lost 7 bases to trimming and J lost 8 bases; unmatched junction nucleotides: 4. The CDR3 has 13 amino acids. This chain's CDR3 is CASTWDRGYEQFF. The CDR3 nucleotides read TGTGCCAGCACCTGGGACAGGGGGTATGAGCAGTTCTTC.